Listed here are 21 T cell receptor beta chains from one sample, sequenced in a study of T cell responses to AZD1222 COVID-19 vaccine. The table came from immunoSEQ multiplex PCR; TCRdb's copy has only in-frame clones and leaves some out. The repertoire holds approximately 90,000 clones, with around 94% as singletons. The sample in question was peripheral blood, obtained on day 0 of AZD1222 vaccination. The receptors shown here come from an adult in good health.

V and J are TRBV20-1 and TRBJ2-1; 8 nucleotides line up with TRBD2. CDR1 is DFQATT, CDR2 SNEGSKA, per germline (reference sequence). The CDR3 extends over 17 amino acids. V shed 3 bases, J shed 3 bases, and the junction held 13 bases outside the gene matches. CDR3 in DNA: TGCAGTGCTAGTCGAATGGCGGGAGGAGTAGGCTACAATGAGCAGTTCTTC. This encodes CSASRMAGGVGYNEQFF.

The gene calls are TRBV10-3 and TRBJ2-1; 8 positions match TRBD1. This CDR3 is built from 14 residues. The junction had 6 bases not matched to a gene; V was cut back by 4 bases and J by 7 bases. Per germline, CDR1 ENHRY and CDR2 SYGVKD. The CDR3 DNA follows: TGTGCCATCAGTGGGGCCGACAGGGGAAATGAGCAGTTCTTC. This codes for CAISGADRGNEQFF.

This rearrangement joins TRBV7-9 to TRBJ2-3, with 8 bases identical to TRBD1. CDR1 is SEHNR and CDR2 is FQNEAQ in the germline V gene (reference sequence). V dropped 6 bases and J dropped 1; count of bases not matched to a gene: 12. The CDR3 consists of 17 residues. CDR3 sequence reads: CASSGGRTGQGTDTQYF. For the CDR3, the DNA is TGTGCCAGCAGTGGGGGGAGGACAGGGCAAGGCACAGATACGCAGTATTTT.

This CDR3 is CASSVAGASNHEQFF. The CDR3 DNA reads as TGCGCCAGCAGTGTGGCGGGGGCAAGTAACCATGAGCAGTTCTTC. This sequence joins TRBV10-1 and TRBJ2-1; a weak D match, TRBD2 (7 bases). Germline V gene sequence: CDR1 WNHNN, CDR2 SYGVQD (reference sequence). With 4 bases removed from V and 8 bases from J, the gap between germline ends came to 18 bases. The CDR3 has 15 amino acids.

This chain links TRBV7-2 with TRBJ1-3, with D possibly matching TRBD1 (5 bases). V gave up 4 bases and J gave up 5 bases, with 15 bases separating them. Germline V gives CDR1 SGHTA, CDR2 FQGNSA. The CDR3 length is 15 residues. CDR3 region: CASSSLGPSRNTIYF. DNA of the CDR3: TGTGCCAGCAGCTCTTTGGGACCGAGTAGAAACACCATATATTTT.

This clone has only a few counts. The V and J genes are TRBV20-1 and TRBJ1-5; D remains unclear. The CDR3 sequence is 14 residues long. Germline V lookup: CDR1 DFQATT, CDR2 SNEGSKA (reference sequence). V dropped 3 bases and J dropped 3 bases, with 12 bases sitting between them. CDR3 loop: CSASRGPSNQPQHF. The CDR3 DNA follows: TGCAGTGCTAGTAGAGGCCCCTCCAATCAGCCCCAGCATTTT.

J is TRBJ1-1 and V is TRBV6-5; the D is unclear. The CDR3 runs 12 residues. V lost 8 bases and J lost 0, with 7 bases in between. CDR1 and CDR2 (germline): MNHEY, SVGAGI. Here the CDR3 DNA reads TGTGCCAGCCGATTACTGAACACTGAAGCTTTCTTT. It encodes CASRLLNTEAFF.

This CDR3 is CASSQDRGGVANLQPQHF. The CDR3 DNA is TGCGCCAGCAGCCAAGACCGTGGTGGCGTAGCGAATCTCCAGCCCCAGCATTTT. The J gene is TRBJ1-5, the V gene TRBV4-3, with D unclear. CDR1 and CDR2 (germline): LGHNA, YSLEER. V was cut by 0 bases and J by 7 bases, with 22 bases left in between. The CDR3 is 18 amino acids.

This chain links TRBV9 with TRBJ2-1, with 9 bases matching TRBD2. The junction had 4 bases not matched to a gene; V was cut back by 0 bases and J by 3 bases. CDR1 is SGDLS, CDR2 YYNGEE, per germline. This CDR3 contains 16 residues. The CDR3 coding sequence is TGTGCCAGCAGCGTAGCTCAGCGGGAGGTCTACAATGAGCAGTTCTTC. It translates to CASSVAQREVYNEQFF. The entire variable domain, with the rest obtained from reference TRBV9 and TRBJ2-1, is as follows: DSGVTQTPKHLITATGQRVTLRCSPRSGDLSVYWYQQSLDQGLQFLIQYYNGEERAKGNILERFSAQQFPDLHSELNLSSLELGDSALYFCASSVAQREVYNEQFFGPGTRLTVL.

The chain joins TRBV4-2 to TRBJ2-7; D is ambiguous. Between the trimmed V and J ends, which lost 1 base and 3 bases, there was a span of 10 bases. In germline, CDR1 is LGHNA, CDR2 YNFKEQ. The CDR3 runs to 14 residues. The CDR3 sequence: CASSQGIGDYEQYF. The CDR3 region has the DNA TGTGCCAGCAGCCAAGGAATAGGTGACTACGAGCAGTACTTC.

The gene calls are TRBV30 and TRBJ2-5; TRBD2 matches 8 bases. The germline gives CDR1 GTSNPN, CDR2 SVGIG (reference sequence). After removal of 2 bases from V and 2 bases from J, the junction contained 7 bases not matched to a gene. The CDR3 is made up of 15 amino acids. The CDR3: CAWSTQAGVQETQYF. The CDR3 DNA follows: TGTGCCTGGAGTACCCAAGCGGGGGTTCAAGAGACCCAGTACTTC.

The rearrangement joins TRBV5-1 to TRBJ1-2; TRBD1 aligns across 7 bases. This CDR3 is 13 amino acids long. Trimming removed 3 bases from V and 4 bases from J; junction bases left unmatched: 3. Germline lookup yields CDR1 SGHRS and CDR2 YFSETQ. The CDR3: CASSSGQTYGYTF. The CDR3 DNA reads as TGCGCCAGCAGCTCGGGACAGACCTATGGCTACACCTTC.

This clone was recorded once. The rearrangement joins TRBV27 to TRBJ1-5; 8 nucleotides agree with TRBD1. Germline CDR1 is MNHEY and CDR2 is SMNVEV (reference sequence). Unmatched junction bases numbered 8, after V lost 3 bases and J lost 7 bases. CDR3 size: 15 residues. The CDR3 spells CASSLSARGHQPQHF. In DNA form, the CDR3 reads TGTGCCAGCAGTTTGTCCGCCAGGGGGCACCAGCCCCAGCATTTT.

The count of this clone is one. The chain joins TRBV3-1 (or the pseudogene TRBV3-2) to TRBJ1-2, with 7 bases fitting TRBD1. Trimming cost V 4 bases and J 1 base; bases outside gene matches: 6. The CDR3 runs 15 residues. Germline loops: CDR1 LGHDT, CDR2 YNNKEL (reference sequence). In DNA, the CDR3 is TGTGCCAGCAGCCCGAACAGGGGTATTAACTATGGCTACACCTTC. As protein: CASSPNRGINYGYTF.

The rearrangement uses TRBV5-8 and TRBJ2-1; a weak D match, TRBD1 (6 bases). Germline CDR1 SGHTS, CDR2 YDEGEE. Trimming cost V 6 bases and J 5 bases, with 15 bases left between them. CDR3 length: 14 amino acids. The DNA of the CDR3 is TGTGCCAGCACCGGCCAGGGGTACAACAATGAGCAGTTCTTC. As protein: CASTGQGYNNEQFF. Together with reference TRBV5-8 and TRBJ2-1, the CDR3 gives the full variable domain: EAGVTQSPTHLIKTRGQQATLRCSPISGHTSVYWYQQALGLGLQFLLWYDEGEERNRGNFPPRFSGRQFPNYSSELNVNALELEDSALYLCASTGQGYNNEQFFGPGTRLTVL.

The chain couples TRBV30 to TRBJ2-1; no reliable D call. The CDR3 totals 11 residues. V was trimmed by 0 bases and J by 7 bases, leaving 4 bases between them. The germline V gene has CDR1 GTSNPN and CDR2 SVGIG (reference sequence). The CDR3 nucleotides are TGTGCCTGGAGTGTATTGAATGAGCAGTTCTTC. It specifies CAWSVLNEQFF.

The gene calls are TRBV18 and TRBJ1-6; D not resolved. The germline gives CDR1 KGHSH, CDR2 LQKENI. The CDR3 contains 13 residues. V lost 8 bases, J lost 1 base, and 6 bases lay in between. The CDR3 protein is CASAESYNSPLHF. CDR3 sequence (DNA): TGTGCCAGCGCGGAGTCCTATAATTCACCCCTCCACTTT.

The chain combines TRBV5-1 with TRBJ1-3; no firm D call. The V end lost 4 bases, the J end lost 0 bases, and 8 bases lay between the germline ends. Per the germline V gene, CDR1 is SGHRS and CDR2 is YFSETQ. The length of the CDR3 is 14 residues. This chain's CDR3 is CASSVELSGNTIYF. CDR3 DNA: TGCGCCAGCAGCGTTGAACTCTCTGGAAACACCATATATTTT.

The chain links TRBV5-4 to TRBJ2-7; D may correspond to TRBD1 or TRBD2 (6 bases each). This CDR3 is built from 15 residues. Germline values: CDR1 SGHNT, CDR2 YYREEE (reference sequence). The germline V and J ends were trimmed by 4 bases and 2 bases, with 16 bases remaining between them. The CDR3 loop reads CASSQGGTPTYEQYF. In nucleotides, the CDR3 is TGTGCCAGCAGCCAAGGCGGGACACCTACCTACGAGCAGTACTTC.

This chain links TRBV7-8 with TRBJ2-3; maybe TRBD2 (6 bases). V lost 0 bases to trimming and J lost 14 bases, with 24 bases between them. The CDR3 has 16 residues. Germline V gene lookup returns CDR1 SGHVS and CDR2 FQNEAQ. The CDR3 loop reads CASSLASQTGLSGGYF. The CDR3 bases are TGTGCCAGCAGCTTAGCTAGCCAAACAGGTCTCTCCGGGGGGTATTTT.

The rearrangement links TRBV5-1 to TRBJ2-5; 7 positions match TRBD1. CDR3 size: 13 residues. Germline V CDR1 and CDR2: SGHRS, YFSETQ. The V segment lost 3 bases and the J segment 2 bases; nucleotides outside the gene matches: 1. The CDR3: CASSSTGQETQYF. As DNA, the CDR3 is TGCGCCAGCAGCTCGACAGGGCAAGAGACCCAGTACTTC.